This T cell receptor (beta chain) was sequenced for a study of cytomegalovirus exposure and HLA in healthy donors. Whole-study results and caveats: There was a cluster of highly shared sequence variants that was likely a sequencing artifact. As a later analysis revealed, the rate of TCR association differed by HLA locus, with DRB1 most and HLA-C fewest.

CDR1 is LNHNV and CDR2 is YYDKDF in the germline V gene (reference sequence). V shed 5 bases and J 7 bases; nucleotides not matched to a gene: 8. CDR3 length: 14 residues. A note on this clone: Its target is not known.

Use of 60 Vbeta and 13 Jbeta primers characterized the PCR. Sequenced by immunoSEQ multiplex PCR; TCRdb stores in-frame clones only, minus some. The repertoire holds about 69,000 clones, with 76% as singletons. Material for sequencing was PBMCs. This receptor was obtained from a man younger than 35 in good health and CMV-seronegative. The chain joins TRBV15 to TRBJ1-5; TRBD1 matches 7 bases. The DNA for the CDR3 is TGTGCCACCAGCCCTGGACAGGAATGGCAGCCCCAGCATTTT. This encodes CATSPGQEWQPQHF.